The source of this T cell receptor beta chain is a study of cytomegalovirus exposure and HLA in healthy donors. Study outcomes and limitations: In a later analysis, TCR beta V- and J-gene trimming showed a link to a missense DCLRE1C variant.

Amplification used 60 Vbeta primers and 13 Jbeta primers. Measured with immunoSEQ multiplex PCR; TCRdb has only the in-frame clones, and not every one. The table lists roughly 130,000 clones, more than 75% of them singletons, with around 3% in the top ten. The CDR3 runs 13 residues. V was pared by 6 bases and J by 1 base, with 10 bases between. CDR1 is MDHEN, CDR2 SYDVKM, per germline. This clone was seen only once. What it binds is unknown. V gene TRBV28 combines with J gene TRBJ2-7, with D tentatively TRBD2 (5 bases). The sequence derives from a female donor in good health and CMV-seronegative. Sequenced sample: PBMCs. In DNA form, the CDR3 reads TGTGCCAGCAGGCTCCGGGATTCCTACGAGCAGTACTTC. Translated, it gives CASRLRDSYEQYF. The whole variable domain, filled in from reference TRBV28 and TRBJ2-7, reads DVKVTQSSRYLVKRTGEKVFLECVQDMDHENMFWYRQDPGLGLRLIYFSYDVKMKEKGDIPEGYSVSREKKERFSLILESASTNQTSMYLCASRLRDSYEQYFGPGTRLTVT.